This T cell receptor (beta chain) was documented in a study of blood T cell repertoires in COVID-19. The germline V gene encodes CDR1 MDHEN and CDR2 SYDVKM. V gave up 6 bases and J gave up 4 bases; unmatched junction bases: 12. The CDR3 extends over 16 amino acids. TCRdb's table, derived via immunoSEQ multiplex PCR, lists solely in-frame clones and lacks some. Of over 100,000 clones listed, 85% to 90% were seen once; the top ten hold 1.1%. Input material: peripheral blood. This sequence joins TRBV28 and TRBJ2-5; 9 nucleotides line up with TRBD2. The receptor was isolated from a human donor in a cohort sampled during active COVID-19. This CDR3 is CASSPGGGRAPETQYF. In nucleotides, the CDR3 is TGTGCCAGCAGCCCGGGAGGCGGGAGGGCCCCAGAGACCCAGTACTTC.